This T cell receptor (beta chain) was sequenced for a study of PD-L1 blockade in urothelial cancer. Only in-frame clones appear in the TCRdb table, and some are missing; sequencing was by immunoSEQ multiplex PCR. The sample holds approximately 30,000 clones; 70% to 90% are singletons and the top ten take 6.5% to 8%. As for time point: peripheral blood 6 weeks after treatment start. Patient disease was locally advanced or metastatic urothelial carcinoma. The clonotype originates from a man older than 75 with urothelial cancer. The material was PBMCs, obtained around atezolizumab (anti-PD-L1) treatment.

For the CDR3, the DNA is TGTGCCAGCAGCCCCTGGGGGCCCGAGCAGTACTTC. It is translated as CASSPWGPEQYF. The chain has TRBV28 and TRBJ2-7; a weak D match, TRBD1 (6 bases). This CDR3 region has 12 residues. The V gene lost 6 bases and the J gene lost 6 bases, with 12 bases spanning the gap. Germline-derived CDR1 and CDR2 are MDHEN and SYDVKM.